This TCR beta chain was identified during a study of T cell repertoires in cytomegalovirus infection. On the study more broadly: Recently identified HLA-C-restricted CMV epitopes and well-studied HLA-B-restricted CMV epitopes were used by the study. Public TCR beta signatures indicated both CMV infection and matching HLA type.

General observations from the study: HLA-C-restricted CMV-specific TCR beta clonotypes prevailed in the ex vivo response. Cumulative public TCR beta family frequency identified carriers of CMV plus the relevant HLA.

Germline V gene data show CDR1 as SGHDT and CDR2 as YYEEEE. Trimming at V came to 1 base and at J to 6 bases, leaving 1 base not matched to a gene. The CDR3 spans 13 residues. This clonotype appeared many times. The antigen is undetermined. TCRdb reprocessed the reads via MiXCR and lists one record per CDR3 protein. This sample yields tens of thousands of distinct CDR3 sequences, of which 25% to 30% are seen a single time; 59% belongs to the top ten. The TCR sequence derives from a human donor in good health (CMV status not recorded). Some clones in this sample may be carry-over from other donors' samples. Specimen: CD8+ T cells from cultured PBMCs, collected from culture after CMV antigen stimulation. The chain uses TRBV5-6 and TRBJ2-7; 10 nucleotides match TRBD2. This chain's CDR3 is CASSLTSGTEQYF. In DNA, the CDR3 is TGTGCCAGCAGCTTGACTAGCGGGACCGAGCAGTACTTC.